The T cell receptor beta chain described here comes from a study of chemoradiotherapy in HPV16-positive cancers. Study-level results: Functional assays defining HPV-specific T cells used only a couple of HPV16-positive patients.

A remark on this clone: Its antigen is unidentified.

Sequencing used immunoSEQ multiplex PCR; TCRdb keeps in-frame clones, though not all of them. The sample carries fewer than 40,000 clones, around 77% recorded once. The CDR3 runs 13 residues. Germline values: CDR1 MNHNS, CDR2 SASEGT. V dropped 10 bases and J dropped 8 bases, with 17 bases sitting between them. The TCR was taken from a human donor with HPV-associated anogenital cancer. The rearrangement joins TRBV6-1 to TRBJ1-4; D is possibly TRBD1 (6 bases). The sequences come from blood, collected from a patient who underwent chemoradiotherapy. The CDR3, as DNA: TGTGCCATCGCCGGGGGGCGGAAGGAAAAACTGTTTTTT. It codes for CAIAGGRKEKLFF.